The 11 T cell receptor beta chains in this list originate from one sample, sequenced in a study of radiotherapy plus CTLA-4 blockade in lung cancer. This table comes from immunoSEQ multiplex PCR, and its TCRdb copy is limited to in-frame clones, with some not included. This sample has about 76,000 clones; under 90% occur once, and the top ten carry 0.79%. The sequencing used peripheral blood, collected from a patient treated with radiotherapy plus ipilimumab. These receptors originate from a human donor with non-small cell lung cancer who had stable disease on radiotherapy plus ipilimumab.

This rearrangement joins TRBV2 to TRBJ1-1; the D gene is possibly TRBD1 (6 bases). CDR1 is SNHLY, CDR2 FYNNEI, per germline. The CDR3 covers 12 residues. V lost 5 bases, J lost 8 bases, and 12 bases lay in between. CDR3 amino acids: CASSFNREEAFF. The CDR3 DNA sequence: TGTGCCAGCAGTTTCAACAGGGAGGAAGCTTTCTTT.

This chain links TRBV7-6 with TRBJ1-2; perhaps TRBD1 as D (6 bases). Germline values: CDR1 SGHVS, CDR2 FNYEAQ. This CDR3 contains 13 residues. V lost 2 bases and J 8 bases, leaving 12 bases between the germline ends. For the CDR3, the DNA is TGTGCCAGCAGCTTACGAGGGGGACGGGGCTACACCTTC. It specifies CASSLRGGRGYTF.

The chain couples TRBV6-1 to TRBJ1-1; possible D gene TRBD1, 5 bases. This CDR3 region has 16 residues. The germline gives CDR1 MNHNS, CDR2 SASEGT. Trimming cost V 3 bases and J 1 base, with 15 bases left between them. The CDR3 region is CASSDPWGGTNTEAFF. The DNA of the CDR3 is TGTGCCAGCAGTGACCCGTGGGGTGGGACGAACACTGAAGCTTTCTTT.

The chain recombines TRBV10-3 with TRBJ1-6; 7 bases are a match to TRBD1. V was clipped by 8 bases and J by 5 bases; unmatched bases: 3. Germline V gives CDR1 ENHRY, CDR2 SYGVKD. The CDR3 is 13 amino acids. As DNA, the CDR3 is TGTGCCATCCGCACAGGGGATAATTCACCCCTCCACTTT. It is translated as CAIRTGDNSPLHF.

In its sample, this clone was seen once. The chain couples TRBV19 to TRBJ1-5; no firm D call. The ends were cut back, 3 bases at V and 2 bases at J, with 11 bases in the middle. This CDR3 contains 15 residues. Germline V gives CDR1 LNHDA, CDR2 SQIVND (reference sequence). The CDR3 reads CASSMQSDGNQPQHF. The CDR3 DNA reads TGTGCCAGTAGTATGCAGAGTGATGGCAATCAGCCCCAGCATTTT.

This rearrangement joins TRBV11-2 to TRBJ2-7; 7 nucleotides match TRBD1. There are 14 residues in the CDR3. The germline V gene has CDR1 SGHAT and CDR2 FQNNGV. Losses at the gene ends were 5 bases for V and 3 bases for J; bases not matched to a gene: 7. The CDR3: CASSKGQKVYEQYF. The CDR3 nucleotides read TGTGCCAGCAGCAAGGGACAGAAGGTCTACGAGCAGTACTTC. Using reference TRBV11-2 and TRBJ2-7 for the parts outside the CDR3, the full variable domain is EAGVAQSPRYKIIEKRQSVAFWCNPISGHATLYWYQQILGQGPKLLIQFQNNGVVDDSQLPKDRFSAERLKGVDSTLKIQPAKLEDSAVYLCASSKGQKVYEQYFGPGTRLTVT.

This clone was seen once. The CDR3 region is CATGEVNTGELFF. The DNA of the CDR3 is TGTGCCACCGGAGAGGTTAACACCGGGGAGCTGTTTTTT. V usage is TRBV6-1 and J usage is TRBJ2-2; D uncertain. The CDR3 extends over 13 amino acids. V gave up 10 bases and J gave up 2 bases, with 11 bases separating them. CDR1 is MNHNS, CDR2 SASEGT, per germline.

The chain employs TRBV19 and TRBJ2-3; no reliable D call. Germline V CDR1 and CDR2: LNHDA, SQIVND (reference sequence). The CDR3 loop spans 9 amino acids. The ends were cut back, 11 bases at V and 3 bases at J, with 3 bases in the middle. The CDR3 loop reads CARTDTQYF. The CDR3 DNA sequence: TGTGCCCGGACAGATACGCAGTATTTT.

This chain uses TRBV7-2 with TRBJ1-3; 7 bases match TRBD1. Germline V gene lookup returns CDR1 SGHTA and CDR2 FQGNSA. V was pared by 4 bases and J by 3 bases, with 3 bases of the junction left unmatched. This CDR3 contains 14 residues. The CDR3 region has the DNA TGTGCCAGCAGCTCTGGACAGGTTGGAAACACCATATATTTT. It specifies CASSSGQVGNTIYF.

In this sample, this clone turned up a few times. The identical CDR3 is also encoded by other nucleotide sequences in the sample. The J gene is TRBJ1-5, the V gene TRBV9; the D is unclear. The germline V gene has CDR1 SGDLS and CDR2 YYNGEE. The CDR3 loop spans 12 amino acids. Trimming removed 0 bases at V and 4 bases at J, with 2 bases between. This chain's CDR3 is CASSVGNQPQHF. Here the CDR3 DNA reads TGTGCCAGCAGCGTAGGAAATCAGCCCCAGCATTTT.

The chain combines TRBV27 with TRBJ1-1; D call uncertain. The CDR3 contains 15 residues. Trimming removed 8 bases at V and 1 base at J, with 17 bases between. Germline V gives CDR1 MNHEY, CDR2 SMNVEV (reference sequence). The CDR3 coding sequence is TGTGCCAGCCTCCCTTCGGGCTCCTGGAACACTGAAGCTTTCTTT. It codes for CASLPSGSWNTEAFF.